This T cell receptor (beta chain) derives from a study of blood T cell repertoires in COVID-19 (dated by TCRdb to about 2020). For the study in its entirety: Samples from collaborators originated in the United States, Italy and Spain and spanned both the acute and convalescent phases of COVID-19. Sample metadata almost always included a de-identified subject ID, COVID-19 status, age in years and sex. HLA class I and class II types, where available, came from metadata supplied by the sample provider rather than from assay-based typing. Subjects who had been exposed to COVID-19, were actively infected with it, or had recovered from it provided the deeply sampled blood TCRbeta repertoires that made up the dataset. The repertoires were released in a freely available public database intended as a resource for research on the immune response to SARS-CoV-2. The samples were drawn from two sources: the first 160 participants of the ongoing ImmuneRACE study, and 1,000 to 1,500 subjects contributed by 6 global collaborators. The material from the prospective study consisted of cDNA or gDNA derived from T cells, B-cell-depleted T cells, or PBMCs.

Concerning this clone itself: The antigen this receptor binds is unknown. The record has no base qualities; no much larger clone is one base away.

According to the germline V gene, CDR1 reads MNHEY and CDR2 reads SVGEGT. Inclusive of the bounding cysteine and phenylalanine, the CDR3 is 17 residues long. Left in the record is the CDR3 DNA by itself, 51 bases read in frame from the first base. The V end gives up 5 bases and the J end 0 bases, leaving 11 bases in the junction not matched to a gene. TCRbeta CDR3 regions were amplified from genomic DNA using the immunoSEQ Assay, a bias-controlled multiplex PCR. In the original analysis: Nucleated cell counts per sample were estimated from amplification of reference gene primers within the assay. To quantify the absolute abundance of each unique TCRbeta CDR3 rearrangement, sequence reads were collapsed and filtered. For each sample, productive Simpson clonality was calculated as the square root of Simpson's diversity index across productive rearrangements. As stored in TCRdb, this immuneACCESS dataset retains in-frame rearrangements with V and J assigned. A fraction of the clones does not appear; measured against another copy, unresolved V genes explain less than half of the discrepancy, and the remainder lacks a known reason. The V and J calls and the clone size are those of that table, but D and trimming were determined from the DNA. The sample table holds about 300,000 clones, of which about nine tenths were seen once. More than 6.5% of the sample rests with the top ten.

Here is what the overall study found, with its caveats: How much clinical and demographic metadata was included differed by source and by participant, and the metadata was provided uncurated.

Another Seattle source contributed samples from volunteer blood donors who had recovered from COVID-19. Collaborating institutions collected whole blood in K2EDTA tubes following their own protocols. For TCRbeta analysis, collaborators shipped samples in one of three forms: frozen whole blood, isolated PBMCs, or DNA extracted from either of those sample types. The specimen was peripheral blood. This TCR was sampled from a woman in her twenties or thirties who had recovered from COVID-19. Recombination connected TRBV6-2 or TRBV6-3 to TRBJ2-3; a stretch of 7 junction bases matches TRBD2. CDR3 protein: CASSPPPSGVSTDTQYF. The DNA sequence follows: TGTGCCAGCAGTCCCCCCCCCAGCGGGGTTAGCACAGATACGCAGTATTTT.